Sequencing of this TCR beta chain was carried out in a study of T-cell reconstitution after alpha-beta-depleted transplantation in children. Study observations and caveats: Surviving recipient T cells and thymic progenitors accounted for the high day-60 TCRbeta diversity observed in some patients.

Trimming pared 5 bases from V and 3 bases from J, leaving 16 bases between. The V gene's germline CDR1 is LGHNA and CDR2 YSLEER. The CDR3 consists of 15 residues. In regard to this clonotype: Its antigen is not known.

Preparation of the TCRbeta library was carried out with unique molecular identifiers. Each CDR3 protein is one row after TCRdb ran MiXCR on the PCR reads. The sample consists of a few hundred thousand distinct CDR3 sequences, 16% of them appearing once. The chain links TRBV4-3 to TRBJ1-1, with D tentatively TRBD1 (6 bases). This clonotype was obtained from a boy younger than two who had a stem cell transplant for Wiskott-Aldrich syndrome, so the T cells may come from the graft donor. The material sequenced was PBMCs, mostly from graft donor cells, taken 360 days after TCRalphabeta/CD19-depleted stem cell transplant. The CDR3 DNA follows: TGCGCCAGCAGCGAAAAAGGGGGGAGGGACACTGAAGCTTTCTTT. Translation: CASSEKGGRDTEAFF.